The clone carrying this T cell receptor beta chain was seen more than once but under ten times. Its antigen remains unidentified. Each sorted population was over 95% pure. This sample is part of a study of beta chain features in type 1 diabetes. Whole-study context: What patients shared with healthy donors was a similar profile of age, gender and cell yields.

Study results and limitations: Among patients, naive, central memory and Treg TCRB repertoires appeared more similar than among healthy donors. In every one of the four CD4+ subsets, TCRB CDR3s were moderately but significantly shorter in Type 1 diabetes patients. Because the template was cDNA, high-expressing cells might be over-represented.

All of the isolated RNA was reverse transcribed, so expressed TCRB transcripts were sequenced. The method was immunoSEQ multiplex PCR; TCRdb's version includes in-frame clones alone and lacks a portion of them. Among roughly 340,000 clones, approximately 12% were seen once, and the ten largest hold about 0.01%. This CDR3 region has 13 residues. Trimming took 6 bases from V and 5 from J, leaving 12 bases between them. Germline lookup yields CDR1 SNHLY and CDR2 FYNNEI. The chain has TRBV2 and TRBJ2-3, with a tentative D call TRBD1 (5 bases). The specimen was naive CD4+ T cells from blood. This TCR was recovered from a woman under 30 with type 1 diabetes. CDR3 residues: CASSRELGDTQYF. The CDR3 nucleotides are TGTGCCAGCAGCAGGGAACTCGGAGATACGCAGTATTTT.